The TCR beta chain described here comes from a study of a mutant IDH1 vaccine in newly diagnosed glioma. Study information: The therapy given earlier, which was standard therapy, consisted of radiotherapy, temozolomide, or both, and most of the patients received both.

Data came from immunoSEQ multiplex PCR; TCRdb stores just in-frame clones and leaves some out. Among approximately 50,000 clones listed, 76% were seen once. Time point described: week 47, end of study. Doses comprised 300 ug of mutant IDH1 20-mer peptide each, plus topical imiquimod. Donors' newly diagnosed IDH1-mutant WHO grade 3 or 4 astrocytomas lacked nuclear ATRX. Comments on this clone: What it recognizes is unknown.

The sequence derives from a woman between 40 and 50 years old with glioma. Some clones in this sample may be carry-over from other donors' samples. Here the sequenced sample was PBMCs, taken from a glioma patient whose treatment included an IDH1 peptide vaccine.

The CDR3 nucleotides are TGTGCCAGTAAAGCTAGCGGGAGCCAAGAGACCCAGTACTTC. Its translation is CASKASGSQETQYF. The chain employs TRBV19 and TRBJ2-5; 10 bases map to TRBD2. V lost 7 bases, J lost 1 base, and 3 bases stayed unmatched. Germline V lookup: CDR1 LNHDA, CDR2 SQIVND (reference sequence). This CDR3 contains 14 residues.